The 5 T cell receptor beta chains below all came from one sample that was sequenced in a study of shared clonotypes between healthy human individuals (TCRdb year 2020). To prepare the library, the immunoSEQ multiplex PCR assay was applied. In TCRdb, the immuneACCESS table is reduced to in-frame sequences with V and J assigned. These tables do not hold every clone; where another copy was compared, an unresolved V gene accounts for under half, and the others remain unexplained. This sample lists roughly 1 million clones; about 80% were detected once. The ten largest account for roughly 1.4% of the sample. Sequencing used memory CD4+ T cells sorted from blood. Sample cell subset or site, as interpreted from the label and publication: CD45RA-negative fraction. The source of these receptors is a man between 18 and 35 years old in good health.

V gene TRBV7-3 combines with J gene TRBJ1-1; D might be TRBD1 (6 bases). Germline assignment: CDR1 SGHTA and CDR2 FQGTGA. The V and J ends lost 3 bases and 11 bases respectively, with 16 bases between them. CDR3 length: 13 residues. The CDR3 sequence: CASSFGGPMFAFF. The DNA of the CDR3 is TGTGCCAGCAGCTTTGGGGGGCCTATGTTTGCTTTCTTT.

The CDR3 coding sequence is TGTGCCAGCTCACCGGTAACAGGGACTTATGGCTACACCTTC. Its protein product is CASSPVTGTYGYTF. The V gene is TRBV18, the J gene TRBJ1-2; D is perhaps TRBD1 (6 bases). The CDR3 is made up of 14 amino acids. V was trimmed by 3 bases and J by 5 bases, leaving 13 bases between them. CDR1 is KGHSH and CDR2 is LQKENI in the germline V gene.

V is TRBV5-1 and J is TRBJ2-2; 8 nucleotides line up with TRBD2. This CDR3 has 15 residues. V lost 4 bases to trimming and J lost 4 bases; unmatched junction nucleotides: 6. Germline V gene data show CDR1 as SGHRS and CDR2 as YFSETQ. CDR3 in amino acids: CASSKGSGGTGELFF. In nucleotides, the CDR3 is TGCGCCAGCAGCAAGGGGAGCGGGGGCACCGGGGAGCTGTTTTTT. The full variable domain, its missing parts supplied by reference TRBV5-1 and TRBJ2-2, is KAGVTQTPRYLIKTRGQQVTLSCSPISGHRSVSWYQQTPGQGLQFLFEYFSETQRNKGNFPGRFSGRQFSNSRSEMNVSTLELGDSALYLCASSKGSGGTGELFFGEGSRLTVL.

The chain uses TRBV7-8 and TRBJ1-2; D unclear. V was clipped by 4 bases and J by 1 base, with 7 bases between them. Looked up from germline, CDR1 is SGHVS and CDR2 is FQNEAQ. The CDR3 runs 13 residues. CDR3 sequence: CASSSGNNYGYTF. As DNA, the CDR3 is TGTGCCAGCAGCTCCGGGAATAACTATGGCTACACCTTC. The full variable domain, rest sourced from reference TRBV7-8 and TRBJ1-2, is GAGVSQSPRYKVAKRGQDVALRCDPISGHVSLFWYQQALGQGPEFLTYFQNEAQLDKSGLPSDRFFAERPEGSVSTLKIQRTQQEDSAVYLCASSSGNNYGYTFGSGTRLTVV.

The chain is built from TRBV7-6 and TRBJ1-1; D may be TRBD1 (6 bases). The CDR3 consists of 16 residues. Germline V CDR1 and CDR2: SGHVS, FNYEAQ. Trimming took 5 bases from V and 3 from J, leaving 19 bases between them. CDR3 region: CASSPRDTPGDTEAFF. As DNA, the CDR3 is TGTGCCAGCAGCCCGAGGGACACCCCGGGCGACACTGAAGCTTTCTTT.